This TCR beta chain emerged from a study of blood T cell repertoires in COVID-19. Study background: From T cells, B-cell-depleted T cells, or PBMCs came the material, which was cDNA or gDNA.

This clone rates as medium-sized. This table comes from immunoSEQ multiplex PCR, and its TCRdb copy is limited to in-frame clones, with some not included. The data show 35,000 to 50,000 clones, roughly 90% seen once. Germline V lookup: CDR1 SGHTA, CDR2 FQGNSA. The CDR3 contains 13 residues. The V gene lost 4 bases and the J gene lost 3 bases, with 7 bases spanning the gap. The sequenced sample consisted of peripheral blood. This TCR derives from a man aged 45-65 years with active COVID-19. The chain recombines TRBV7-2 with TRBJ1-5; no clear D gene. The CDR3 coding sequence is TGTGCCAGCAGCTACAGCTACAATCAGCCCCAGCATTTT. Its protein product is CASSYSYNQPQHF.